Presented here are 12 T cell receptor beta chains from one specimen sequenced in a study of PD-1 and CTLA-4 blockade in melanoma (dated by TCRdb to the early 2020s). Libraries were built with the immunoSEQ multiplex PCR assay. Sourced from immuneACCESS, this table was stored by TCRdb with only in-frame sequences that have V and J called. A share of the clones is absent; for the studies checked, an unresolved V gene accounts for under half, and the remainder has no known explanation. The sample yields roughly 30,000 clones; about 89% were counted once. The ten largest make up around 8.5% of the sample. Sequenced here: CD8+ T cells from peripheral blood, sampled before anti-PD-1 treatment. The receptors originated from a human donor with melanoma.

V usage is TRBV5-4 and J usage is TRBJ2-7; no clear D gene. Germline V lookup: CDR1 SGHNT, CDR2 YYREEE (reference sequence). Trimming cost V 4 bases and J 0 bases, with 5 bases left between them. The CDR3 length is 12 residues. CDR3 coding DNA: TGTGCCAGCAGCGCTAACTCCTACGAGCAGTACTTC. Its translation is CASSANSYEQYF.

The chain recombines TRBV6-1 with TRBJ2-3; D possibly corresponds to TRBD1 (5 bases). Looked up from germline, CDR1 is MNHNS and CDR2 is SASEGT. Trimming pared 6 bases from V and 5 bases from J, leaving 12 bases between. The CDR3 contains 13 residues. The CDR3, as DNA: TGTGCCAGCAGCTCCGACAGCCAAGATACGCAGTATTTT. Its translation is CASSSDSQDTQYF.

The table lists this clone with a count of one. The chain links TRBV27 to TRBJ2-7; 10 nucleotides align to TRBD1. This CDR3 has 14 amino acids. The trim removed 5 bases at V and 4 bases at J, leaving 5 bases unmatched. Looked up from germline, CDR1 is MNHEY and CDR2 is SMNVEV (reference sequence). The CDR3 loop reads CASSPGDRGYEQYF. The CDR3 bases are TGTGCCAGCAGTCCGGGGGACAGGGGTTACGAGCAGTACTTC.

In DNA form, the CDR3 reads TGCAGCGTTGGCGGGATGGATACGCAGTATTTT. This sequence encodes CSVGGMDTQYF. The chain couples TRBV29-1 to TRBJ2-3, with TRBD2 as a possible D gene (6 bases). Germline values: CDR1 SQVTM, CDR2 ANQGSEA. The CDR3 sequence is 11 residues long. V gave up 4 bases and J gave up 6 bases, with 8 bases separating them.

The DNA of the CDR3 is TGTGCCAGCAGCCCGGGGACTAGGGCGCAGTATTTT. This translates into CASSPGTRAQYF. The chain recombines TRBV5-4 with TRBJ2-3; 8 bases fit TRBD2. The CDR3 runs to 12 residues. The germline V gene has CDR1 SGHNT and CDR2 YYREEE (reference sequence). J lost 10 bases, V lost 4 bases, and 5 bases had no gene match.

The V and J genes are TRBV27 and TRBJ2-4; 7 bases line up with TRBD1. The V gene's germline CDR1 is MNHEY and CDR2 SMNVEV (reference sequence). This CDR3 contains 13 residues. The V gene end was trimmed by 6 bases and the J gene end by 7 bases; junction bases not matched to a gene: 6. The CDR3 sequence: CASRVTGKNIQYF. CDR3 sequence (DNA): TGTGCCAGCAGGGTGACAGGGAAGAACATTCAGTACTTC.

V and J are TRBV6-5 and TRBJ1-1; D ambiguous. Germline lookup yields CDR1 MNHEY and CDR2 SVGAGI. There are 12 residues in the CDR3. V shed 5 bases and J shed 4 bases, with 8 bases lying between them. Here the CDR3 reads CASSRWGTEAFF. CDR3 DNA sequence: TGTGCCAGCAGTAGGTGGGGCACTGAAGCTTTCTTT.

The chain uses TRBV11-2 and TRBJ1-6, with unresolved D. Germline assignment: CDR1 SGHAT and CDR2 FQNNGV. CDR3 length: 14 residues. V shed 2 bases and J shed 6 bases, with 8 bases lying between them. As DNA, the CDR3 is TGTGCCAGCAGCTTACCGGGTCTTAATTCACCCCTCCACTTT. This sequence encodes CASSLPGLNSPLHF.

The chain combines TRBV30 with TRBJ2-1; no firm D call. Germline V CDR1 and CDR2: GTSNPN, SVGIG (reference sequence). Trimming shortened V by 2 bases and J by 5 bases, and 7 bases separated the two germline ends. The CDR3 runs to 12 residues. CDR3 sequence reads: CAWSPLDNEQFF. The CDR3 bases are TGTGCCTGGAGTCCACTGGACAATGAGCAGTTCTTC.

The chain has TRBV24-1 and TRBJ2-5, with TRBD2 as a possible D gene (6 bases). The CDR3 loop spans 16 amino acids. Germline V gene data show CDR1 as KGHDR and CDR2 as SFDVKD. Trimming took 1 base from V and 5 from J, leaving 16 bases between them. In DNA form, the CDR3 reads TGTGCCACCAGTGATTTTATCGCGGGGTTAGGGGAGACCCAGTACTTC. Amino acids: CATSDFIAGLGETQYF.

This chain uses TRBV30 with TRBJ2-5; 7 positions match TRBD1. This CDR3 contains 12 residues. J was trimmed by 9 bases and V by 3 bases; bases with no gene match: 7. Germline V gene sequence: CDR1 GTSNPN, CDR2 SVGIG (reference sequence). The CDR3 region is CAWRGGQSAQYF. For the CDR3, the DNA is TGTGCCTGGAGAGGGGGACAGTCGGCCCAGTACTTC.

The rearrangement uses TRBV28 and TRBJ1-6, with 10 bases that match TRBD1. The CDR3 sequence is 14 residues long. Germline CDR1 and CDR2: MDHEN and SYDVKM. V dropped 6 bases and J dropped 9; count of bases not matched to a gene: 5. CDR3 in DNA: TGTGCCAGCAGCCTCAGACAGGGGGCTTCACCCCTCCACTTT. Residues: CASSLRQGASPLHF.